These 9 T cell receptor beta chains share one sample of origin, sequenced in a study of blood T cell repertoires in COVID-19. The assay was immunoSEQ multiplex PCR, and TCRdb's table has in-frame clones only and misses some. The sample holds about 150,000 clones, 87% seen once. Sequenced input: PBMCs or T cells enriched from blood (not recorded which). Receptors originate from a woman aged 40 to 50 who had been exposed to COVID-19.

V gene TRBV28 combines with J gene TRBJ2-1; TRBD1 aligns across 10 bases. CDR1 is MDHEN, CDR2 SYDVKM, per germline. The junction had 3 bases not matched to a gene; V was cut back by 4 bases and J by 3 bases. This CDR3 has 15 residues. CDR3 amino acids: CASSSTGGLYNEQFF. The CDR3, as DNA: TGTGCCAGCAGTTCGACAGGGGGCCTCTACAATGAGCAGTTCTTC.

This clone was found once. The chain couples TRBV5-1 to TRBJ2-1; 9 positions agree with TRBD2. Losses at the gene ends were 0 bases for V and 0 bases for J; bases not matched to a gene: 10. Germline CDR1 and CDR2: SGHRS and YFSETQ. The CDR3 totals 19 residues. The CDR3 loop reads CASSLGGGGAVRSYNEQFF. The CDR3 nucleotides read TGCGCCAGCAGCTTGGGAGGCGGGGGGGCCGTCCGCTCCTACAATGAGCAGTTCTTC.

The V gene is TRBV6-5, the J gene TRBJ1-1, with D tentatively TRBD1 (5 bases). CDR3 length: 11 amino acids. Germline CDR1 is MNHEY and CDR2 is SVGAGI. Trimming pared 2 bases from V and 11 bases from J, leaving 9 bases between. The CDR3 region has the DNA TGTGCCAGCAGTTACGATGGGGGGGCTTTCTTT. This encodes CASSYDGGAFF.

This chain connects TRBV19 to TRBJ1-4; possibly TRBD1 for D (5 bases). The ends were cut back, 6 bases at V and 3 bases at J, with 17 bases in the middle. Germline CDR1 and CDR2: LNHDA and SQIVND (reference sequence). This CDR3 region has 16 residues. CDR3 sequence (DNA): TGTGCCAGTAGAGTCCTGGGGGACTTATCTAATGAAAAACTGTTTTTT. Translating gives CASRVLGDLSNEKLFF.

This clone was counted a few times. The rearrangement uses TRBV4-3 and TRBJ1-6, with TRBD1 matching 7 bases. With V trimmed by 2 bases and J by 9 bases, 4 bases remained unmatched. The CDR3 covers 14 residues. Germline CDR1 and CDR2: LGHNA and YSLEER. CDR3 amino acids: CASSQWTGGSPLHF. CDR3 DNA: TGCGCCAGCAGCCAATGGACAGGTGGTTCACCCCTCCACTTT.

The rearrangement joins TRBV5-1 to TRBJ1-6, with TRBD1 matching over 8 bases. V was clipped by 3 bases and J by 7 bases; unmatched bases: 6. Germline V gene sequence: CDR1 SGHRS, CDR2 YFSETQ. The CDR3 runs 15 residues. CDR3 loop: CASSSGQGHNSPLHF. The CDR3 DNA reads as TGCGCCAGCAGCTCTGGACAGGGACACAATTCACCCCTCCACTTT.

This clone came up many times. This rearrangement joins TRBV6-4 to TRBJ1-6; 11 bases line up with TRBD1. CDR3 length: 21 amino acids. Germline trimming cut 4 bases from V and 1 base from J; bases unmatched to any gene: 15. Looked up from germline, CDR1 is MRHNA and CDR2 is SNTAGT. For the CDR3, the DNA is TGTGCCAGCAGTGCCTCCTATCGGACAGGGGGCAATAGGTCCTATAATTCACCCCTCCACTTT. This gives the protein CASSASYRTGGNRSYNSPLHF.

The V and J genes are TRBV5-1 and TRBJ1-3; D is ambiguous. Per the germline V gene, CDR1 is SGHRS and CDR2 is YFSETQ. The CDR3 runs 15 residues. Trimming pared 1 base from V and 0 bases from J, leaving 8 bases between. The CDR3 DNA reads as TGCGCCAGCAGCTTGACATACCTCTCTGGAAACACCATATATTTT. Its translation: CASSLTYLSGNTIYF.

The gene calls are TRBV27 and TRBJ1-1; D possibly corresponds to TRBD1 (6 bases). V dropped 6 bases and J dropped 2 bases, with 13 bases sitting between them. CDR3 length: 14 residues. Germline CDR1 MNHEY, CDR2 SMNVEV (reference sequence). CDR3 region: CASRGAGGNTEAFF. The DNA of the CDR3 is TGTGCCAGCAGGGGGGCCGGTGGTAACACTGAAGCTTTCTTT.